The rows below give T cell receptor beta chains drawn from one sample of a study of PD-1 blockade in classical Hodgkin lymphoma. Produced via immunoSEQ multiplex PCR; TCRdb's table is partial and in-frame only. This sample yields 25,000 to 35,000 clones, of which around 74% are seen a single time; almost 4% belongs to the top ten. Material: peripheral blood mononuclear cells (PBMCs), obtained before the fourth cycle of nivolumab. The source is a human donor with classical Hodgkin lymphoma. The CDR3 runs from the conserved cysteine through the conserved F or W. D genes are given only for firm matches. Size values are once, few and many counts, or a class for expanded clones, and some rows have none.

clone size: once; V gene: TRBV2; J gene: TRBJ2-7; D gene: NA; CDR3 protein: CASSEGARESYEQYF; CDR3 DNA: TGTGCCAGCAGTGAAGGGGCTAGAGAGTCCTACGAGCAGTACTTC
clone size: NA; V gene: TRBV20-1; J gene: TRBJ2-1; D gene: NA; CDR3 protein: CSAKRNEQFF; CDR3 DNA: TGCAGTGCTAAACGCAATGAGCAGTTCTTC
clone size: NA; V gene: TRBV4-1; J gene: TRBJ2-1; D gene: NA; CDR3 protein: CASSQEGTYNEQFF; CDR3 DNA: TGCGCCAGCAGCCAAGAAGGCACCTACAATGAGCAGTTCTTC
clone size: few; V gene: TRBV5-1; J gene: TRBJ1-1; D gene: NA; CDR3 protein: CASSGIDGNTEAFF; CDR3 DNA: TGCGCCAGCAGCGGTATAGACGGGAACACTGAAGCTTTCTTT
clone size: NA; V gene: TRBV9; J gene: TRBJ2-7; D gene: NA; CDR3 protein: CASSPGGSSYEQYF; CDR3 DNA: TGTGCCAGCAGCCCAGGGGGGAGCTCCTACGAGCAGTACTTC
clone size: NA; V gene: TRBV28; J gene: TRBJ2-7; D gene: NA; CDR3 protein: CASSLLGREYEQYF; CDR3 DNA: TGTGCCAGCAGTTTGCTCGGCAGGGAATACGAGCAGTACTTC
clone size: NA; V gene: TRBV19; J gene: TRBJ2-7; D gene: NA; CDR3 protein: CASSIVPGRTTYEQYF; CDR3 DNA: TGTGCCAGTAGTATAGTACCAGGACGAACCACCTACGAGCAGTACTTC
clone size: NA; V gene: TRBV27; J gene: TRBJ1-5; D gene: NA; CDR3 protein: CASKPGAVGNQPQHF; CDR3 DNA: TGTGCCAGCAAACCAGGGGCGGTGGGCAATCAGCCCCAGCATTTT
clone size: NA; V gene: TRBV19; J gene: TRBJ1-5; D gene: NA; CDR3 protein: CASSIRSGLQPQHF; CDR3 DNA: TGTGCCAGTAGTATAAGGTCAGGTCTTCAGCCCCAGCATTTT
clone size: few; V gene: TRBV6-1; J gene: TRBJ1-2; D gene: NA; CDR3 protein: CASSAVFGGDASGYTF; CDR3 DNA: TGTGCCAGCAGTGCAGTCTTTGGGGGTGATGCGTCGGGCTACACCTTC
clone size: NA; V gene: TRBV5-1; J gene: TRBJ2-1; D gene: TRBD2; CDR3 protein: CASSLAISGGLGEQFF; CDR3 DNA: TGCGCCAGCAGCTTGGCTATTAGCGGGGGGCTCGGTGAGCAGTTCTTC
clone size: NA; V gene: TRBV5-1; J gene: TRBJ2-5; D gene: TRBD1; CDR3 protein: CASSQDRGSQETQYF; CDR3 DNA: TGCGCCAGCAGCCAAGACAGGGGGTCCCAAGAGACCCAGTACTTC
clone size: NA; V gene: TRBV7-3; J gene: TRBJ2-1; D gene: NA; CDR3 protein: CASSLQGGNEQFF; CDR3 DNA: TGTGCCAGCAGCTTACAGGGGGGGAATGAGCAGTTCTTC
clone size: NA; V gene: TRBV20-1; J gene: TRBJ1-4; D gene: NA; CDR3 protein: CSRRAEEKLFF; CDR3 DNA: TGCAGTCGAAGGGCAGAGGAAAAACTGTTTTTT
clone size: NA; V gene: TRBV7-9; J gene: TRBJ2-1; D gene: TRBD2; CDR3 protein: CASSSASSGAYNEQFF; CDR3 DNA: TGTGCCAGCAGCTCCGCATCTAGCGGGGCCTACAATGAGCAGTTCTTC
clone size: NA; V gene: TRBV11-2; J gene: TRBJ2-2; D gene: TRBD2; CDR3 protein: CASSQLAPNTGELFF; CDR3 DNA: TGTGCCAGCAGCCAACTAGCGCCTAACACCGGGGAGCTGTTTTTT
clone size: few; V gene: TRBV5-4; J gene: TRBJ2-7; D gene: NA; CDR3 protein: CASSYQNYEQYF; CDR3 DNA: TGTGCCAGCAGCTATCAGAACTACGAGCAGTACTTC